These 25 T cell receptor beta chains share one sample of origin, sequenced in a study of vaccination effects on CD4 cells after COVID-19. Prior to sequencing, the ViraFEST assay stimulated PBMC with viral peptide pools, which expanded the antigen-specific CD4+ T cells. With 10 days of culture completed, CD4+ T cells were isolated. The person had PCR-confirmed SARS-CoV-2 infection between March and December 2020. These receptors are not linked to any known antigen. Generated by immunoSEQ multiplex PCR, the TCRdb table keeps only in-frame clones and is missing some. The data contain under 80,000 clones, roughly 73% of them seen just once; the ten biggest clones take up over 4.5%. The starting material was CD4+ T cells from PBMCs cultured with HIV peptides, obtained before COVID-19 vaccination. Specified subset: HIV-1 Nef peptide pool negative control/reference culture. The receptor set was obtained from a human donor who had a prior SARS-CoV-2 infection.

The chain employs TRBV5-4 and TRBJ2-3; D uncertain. The CDR3 loop spans 14 amino acids. Per the germline V gene, CDR1 is SGHNT and CDR2 is YYREEE (reference sequence). V was clipped by 0 bases and J by 1 base, with 6 bases between them. The CDR3 is CASSLDRRTDTQYF. For the CDR3, the DNA is TGTGCCAGCAGCTTGGATCGGCGCACAGATACGCAGTATTTT. Looking up the rest from reference TRBV5-4 and TRBJ2-3 gives the full variable domain: ETGVTQSPTHLIKTRGQQVTLRCSSQSGHNTVSWYQQALGQGPQFIFQYYREEENGRGNFPPRFSGLQFPNYSSELNVNALELDDSALYLCASSLDRRTDTQYFGPGTRLTVL.

This sequence joins TRBV19 and TRBJ2-5; no clear D gene. The CDR3 extends over 12 amino acids. Trimming shortened V by 5 bases and J by 4 bases, and 8 bases separated the two germline ends. The V gene's germline CDR1 is LNHDA and CDR2 SQIVND (reference sequence). The CDR3 nucleotides read TGTGCCAGTAGTGAGGTTGGAGAGACCCAGTACTTC. Protein: CASSEVGETQYF.

CDR3 in amino acids: CASSPPGQAGNQPQHF. CDR3 coding DNA: TGTGCCAGCTCACCACCGGGACAGGCGGGCAATCAGCCCCAGCATTTT. V gene TRBV18 combines with J gene TRBJ1-5; 8 positions match TRBD1. Germline CDR1 KGHSH, CDR2 LQKENI. The CDR3 spans 16 residues. The junction had 3 bases not matched to a gene; V was cut back by 0 bases and J by 2 bases.

In its sample, this clone was seen a few times. This rearrangement joins TRBV7-2 to TRBJ2-2, with 8 bases that match TRBD2. Germline CDR1 reads SGHTA; CDR2 reads FQGNSA. With V trimmed by 4 bases and J by 6 bases, 10 bases remained unmatched. This CDR3 comprises 16 residues. The CDR3 here is CASSSSGTRGSGELFF. Here the CDR3 DNA reads TGTGCCAGCAGCTCCTCCGGGACTAGGGGTTCCGGGGAGCTGTTTTTT. The full variable domain, with the rest looked up from reference TRBV7-2 and TRBJ2-2, is GAGVSQSPSNKVTEKGKDVELRCDPISGHTALYWYRQSLGQGLEFLIYFQGNSAPDKSGLPSDRFSAERTGGSVSTLTIQRTQQEDSAVYLCASSSSGTRGSGELFFGEGSRLTVL.

V usage is TRBV5-5 and J usage is TRBJ1-3; no definite D call. CDR1 SGHKS and CDR2 YYEKEE come from the germline V gene (reference sequence). Trimming cost V 0 bases and J 0 bases, with 13 bases left between them. The CDR3 is 17 amino acids. CDR3 in amino acids: CASSLAGGTTSGNTIYF. CDR3 in DNA: TGTGCCAGCAGCTTGGCCGGCGGTACGACCTCTGGAAACACCATATATTTT.

J is TRBJ2-5 and V is TRBV30; 7 bases are a match to TRBD1. The CDR3 contains 14 residues. J gave up 5 bases and V 3 bases, and 9 bases lay outside the gene matches. Per germline, CDR1 GTSNPN and CDR2 SVGIG (reference sequence). In DNA, the CDR3 is TGTGCCTGGAGCCTGGACAGGACGGCGGAGACCCAGTACTTC. Protein product: CAWSLDRTAETQYF.

The rearrangement joins TRBV10-3 to TRBJ1-2; unclear D gene. Germline loops: CDR1 ENHRY, CDR2 SYGVKD. Trimming stripped 3 bases from V and 0 bases from J, with 17 bases between. This CDR3 comprises 17 residues. The CDR3 DNA follows: TGTGCCATCAGTGAATCAAAAGGTATCGGTTCTAACTATGGCTACACCTTC. Its translation is CAISESKGIGSNYGYTF.

V is TRBV12-3 or TRBV12-4 and J is TRBJ1-1, with TRBD1 as a possible D gene (5 bases). V shed 5 bases and J shed 6 bases, with 13 bases lying between them. The CDR3 totals 13 residues. CDR3 in amino acids: CASSHSQGPEAFF. The CDR3 DNA follows: TGTGCCAGCAGTCACTCGCAGGGACCTGAAGCTTTCTTT.

This clone has only a few counts. V usage is TRBV11-3 and J usage is TRBJ2-1, with 7 positions matching TRBD2. CDR1 is SGHNT, CDR2 YENEEA, per germline. The trim removed 3 bases at V and 9 bases at J, leaving 5 bases unmatched. This CDR3 contains 13 residues. CDR3 DNA sequence: TGTGCCAGCAGCTTGCGGGAGTTAGGTGAGCAGTTCTTC. Its protein is CASSLRELGEQFF.

The V and J genes are TRBV12-3 or TRBV12-4 and TRBJ2-1, with 10 bases lining up with TRBD2. The junction had 8 bases not matched to a gene; V was cut back by 6 bases and J by 15 bases. The CDR3 is 12 residues long. The CDR3 sequence is CASSQGLAATFF. The CDR3 DNA is TGTGCCAGCAGCCAAGGACTAGCGGCGACGTTCTTC.

CDR3 coding DNA: TGTGCCAGCAGTTACAGCGGACTAGCGGTATACGAGCAGTACTTC. Translated: CASSYSGLAVYEQYF. This chain connects TRBV6-5 to TRBJ2-7; 10 bases map to TRBD2. CDR3 size: 15 residues. Trimming removed 2 bases from V and 4 bases from J; junction bases left unmatched: 5. Per the germline V gene, CDR1 is MNHEY and CDR2 is SVGAGI.

V is TRBV5-1 and J is TRBJ1-4; D call uncertain. CDR3 length equals 16 residues. Germline values: CDR1 SGHRS, CDR2 YFSETQ. The V and J ends lost 0 bases and 2 bases respectively, with 11 bases between them. CDR3 region: CASSLGVSGTNEKLFF. Written as DNA, the CDR3 is TGCGCCAGCAGCTTGGGGGTGTCGGGGACTAATGAAAAACTGTTTTTT.

The V gene is TRBV20-1, the J gene TRBJ2-1, with D perhaps matching TRBD2 (5 bases). The V gene's germline CDR1 is DFQATT and CDR2 SNEGSKA (reference sequence). The CDR3 has 14 amino acids. V dropped 3 bases and J dropped 4 bases, with 13 bases sitting between them. For the CDR3, the DNA is TGCAGTGCTAGTGACTACCTCTTATACAATGAGCAGTTCTTC. Protein: CSASDYLLYNEQFF.

V usage is TRBV6-2 or TRBV6-3 and J usage is TRBJ2-5; D call uncertain. CDR1 and CDR2 from the germline V gene are MNHEY and SVGEGT. V shed 2 bases and J shed 4 bases, with 5 bases lying between them. This CDR3 has 12 residues. The CDR3 protein is CASSYPRETQYF. The DNA of the CDR3 is TGTGCCAGCAGTTACCCGCGAGAGACCCAGTACTTC.

This rearrangement joins TRBV18 to TRBJ2-7, with 7 positions matching TRBD1. The CDR3 sequence is 14 residues long. CDR1 KGHSH and CDR2 LQKENI come from the germline V gene. Trimming took 6 bases from V and 6 from J; bases not matched to a gene: 11. CDR3 sequence: CASSHRDSVGEQYF. The CDR3 DNA reads TGTGCCAGCTCGCACCGGGACAGCGTCGGCGAGCAGTACTTC. Supplemented by reference TRBV18 and TRBJ2-7, the full variable domain reads NAGVMQNPRHLVRRRGQEARLRCSPMKGHSHVYWYRQLPEEGLKFMVYLQKENIIDESGMPKERFSAEFPKEGPSILRIQQVVRGDSAAYFCASSHRDSVGEQYFGPGTRLTVT.

The chain couples TRBV27 to TRBJ2-7; 13 bases align to TRBD2. The V segment lost 6 bases and the J segment 5 bases; nucleotides outside the gene matches: 4. Germline CDR1 is MNHEY and CDR2 is SMNVEV (reference sequence). CDR3 size: 14 residues. The CDR3 nucleotides are TGTGCCAGCAGCGGACTAGCGGGAGTAAACGAGCAGTACTTC. This encodes CASSGLAGVNEQYF.

This clone was seen a few times. The chain has TRBV23-1 and TRBJ1-5; D is unclear. TRBV23-1 is marked as an open reading frame, function uncertain. This CDR3 spans 17 amino acids. Trimming left V 0 bases short and J 0 bases short, with 12 bases between. CDR3 nucleotide sequence: TGCGCCAGCAGTCAATCCCGGCTATTTAATAGCAATCAGCCCCAGCATTTT. Translation: CASSQSRLFNSNQPQHF.

The genes are TRBV7-9 and TRBJ1-2; D remains unclear. From germline, CDR1 is SEHNR and CDR2 FQNEAQ (reference sequence). CDR3 size: 15 residues. Trimming stripped 4 bases from V and 4 bases from J, with 16 bases between. CDR3 region: CASSSSITVTYGYTF. In nucleotides, the CDR3 is TGTGCCAGCAGCTCCTCAATTACAGTTACCTATGGCTACACCTTC. The full variable domain, in which reference TRBV7-9 and TRBJ1-2 provide the parts outside the CDR3, is DTGVSQNPRHKITKRGQNVTFRCDPISEHNRLYWYRQTLGQGPEFLTYFQNEAQLEKSRLLSDRFSAERPKGSFSTLEIQRTEQGDSAMYLCASSSSITVTYGYTFGSGTRLTVV.

The V and J genes are TRBV15 and TRBJ2-7, with a possible D match to TRBD2 (5 bases). Germline-derived CDR1 and CDR2 are LNHNV and YYDKDF (reference sequence). The CDR3 totals 13 residues. Deletions cut 1 base from V and 7 bases from J, with 11 bases between. The chain's CDR3 is CATSRVASPEQYF. In nucleotides, the CDR3 is TGTGCCACCAGCAGAGTAGCTAGCCCTGAGCAGTACTTC.

The chain joins TRBV10-3 to TRBJ1-1; D is perhaps TRBD1 (5 bases). Germline V gene sequence: CDR1 ENHRY, CDR2 SYGVKD. This CDR3 has 13 amino acids. Trimming stripped 11 bases from V and 2 bases from J, with 15 bases between. The CDR3, as DNA: TGTGCCCATCGGGGGACGACTAACACTGAAGCTTTCTTT. Translation gives CAHRGTTNTEAFF.

This chain connects TRBV6-5 to TRBJ1-6; tentative D call: TRBD1 (5 bases). V lost 6 bases to trimming and J lost 0 bases, with 9 bases between them. Germline lookup yields CDR1 MNHEY and CDR2 SVGAGI. This CDR3 has 15 residues. DNA of the CDR3: TGTGCCAGCAGCCCAGGGAGCTCCTATAATTCACCCCTCCACTTT. This gives the protein CASSPGSSYNSPLHF.

This clone was counted only a few times. The chain uses TRBV4-3 and TRBJ1-1; no clear D gene. The CDR3 runs to 15 residues. Deletions cut 0 bases from V and 4 bases from J, with 12 bases between. Looked up from germline, CDR1 is LGHNA and CDR2 is YSLEER. CDR3 nucleotides: TGCGCCAGCAGCCAAGATAATCGAGGGTTCACTGAAGCTTTCTTT. It specifies CASSQDNRGFTEAFF.

The rearrangement joins TRBV21-1 to TRBJ1-5; TRBD1, the table's D call, lacks a check against the DNA. TRBV21-1 is flagged as a pseudogene. This CDR3 is built from 15 residues. DNA of the CDR3: TGTGCCAGCAGCCACCGGGACAGGGGGTGCCAGCCCCAGCATTTT. Protein: CASSHRDRGCQPQHF.

This clone showed up many times. The V gene is TRBV7-9, the J gene TRBJ1-1; perhaps TRBD1 as D (5 bases). The V end lost 6 bases, the J end lost 1 base, and 12 bases lay between the germline ends. The CDR3 contains 14 residues. Germline V gives CDR1 SEHNR, CDR2 FQNEAQ (reference sequence). The CDR3 nucleotides are TGTGCCAGCAGAGCAGGACAAGCGAACACTGAAGCTTTCTTT. It translates to CASRAGQANTEAFF.

CDR3 protein: CASSESQGRGGYTF. In DNA, the CDR3 is TGTGCCAGCAGTGAATCGCAGGGTCGTGGTGGCTACACCTTC. The chain uses TRBV6-1 and TRBJ1-2, with D possibly being TRBD1 (5 bases). CDR3 length: 14 amino acids. Trimming cost V 2 bases and J 7 bases, with 14 bases left between them. Germline V gene data show CDR1 as MNHNS and CDR2 as SASEGT.